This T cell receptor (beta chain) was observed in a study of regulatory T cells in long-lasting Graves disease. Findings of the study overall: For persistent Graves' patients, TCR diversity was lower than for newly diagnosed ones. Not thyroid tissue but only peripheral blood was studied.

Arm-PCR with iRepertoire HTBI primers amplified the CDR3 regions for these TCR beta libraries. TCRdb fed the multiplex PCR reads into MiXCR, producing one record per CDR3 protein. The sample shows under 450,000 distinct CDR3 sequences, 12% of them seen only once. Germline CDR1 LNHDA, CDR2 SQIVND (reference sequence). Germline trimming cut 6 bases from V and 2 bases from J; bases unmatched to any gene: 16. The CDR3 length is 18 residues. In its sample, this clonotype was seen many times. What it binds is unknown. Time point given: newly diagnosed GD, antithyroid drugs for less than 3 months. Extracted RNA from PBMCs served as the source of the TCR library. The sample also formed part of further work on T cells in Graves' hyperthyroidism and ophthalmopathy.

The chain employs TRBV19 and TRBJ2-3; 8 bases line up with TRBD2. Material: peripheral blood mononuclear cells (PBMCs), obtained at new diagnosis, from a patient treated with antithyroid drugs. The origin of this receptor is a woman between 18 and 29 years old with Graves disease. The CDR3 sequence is CASRGRVRGGEPTDTQYF. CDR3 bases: TGTGCCAGTAGGGGGAGGGTTCGGGGGGGCGAACCCACAGATACGCAGTATTTT.